This T cell receptor (beta chain) is drawn from a study of control samples from healthy donors and cancer patients. Clones were read by immunoSEQ multiplex PCR, and TCRdb kept only the in-frame ones, dropping some. The table records 170,000 or so clones, more than 90% of them present only once. V was clipped by 5 bases and J by 6 bases; unmatched bases: 9. Germline CDR1 SGHVS, CDR2 FQNEAQ. CDR3 size: 15 residues. The clonotype was recovered from a young man in good health. The source material was blood. The V and J genes are TRBV7-8 and TRBJ2-7, with TRBD2 identical over 11 bases. CDR3 protein: CASSGLAGGPFEQYF. CDR3 DNA sequence: TGTGCCAGCAGCGGGTTAGCGGGAGGGCCCTTCGAGCAGTACTTC.